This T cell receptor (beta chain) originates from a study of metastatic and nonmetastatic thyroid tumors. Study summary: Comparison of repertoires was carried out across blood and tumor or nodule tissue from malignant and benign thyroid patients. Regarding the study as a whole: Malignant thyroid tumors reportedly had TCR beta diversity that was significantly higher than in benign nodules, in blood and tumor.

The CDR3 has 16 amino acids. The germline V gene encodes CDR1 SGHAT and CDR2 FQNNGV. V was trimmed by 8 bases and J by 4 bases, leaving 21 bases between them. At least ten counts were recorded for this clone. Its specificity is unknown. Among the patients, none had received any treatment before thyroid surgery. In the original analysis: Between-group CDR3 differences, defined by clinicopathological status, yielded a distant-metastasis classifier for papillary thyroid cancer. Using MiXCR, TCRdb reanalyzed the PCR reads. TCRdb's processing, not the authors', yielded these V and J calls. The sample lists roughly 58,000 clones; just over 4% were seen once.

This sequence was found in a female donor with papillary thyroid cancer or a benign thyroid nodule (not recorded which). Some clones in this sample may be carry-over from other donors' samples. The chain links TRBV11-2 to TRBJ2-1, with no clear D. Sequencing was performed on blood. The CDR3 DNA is TGTGCCAGCCGCTCTTCACCTGCGCGCCCATACAATGAGCAGTTCTTC. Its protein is CASRSSPARPYNEQFF.